This T cell receptor (beta chain) was recorded in a study of sequential checkpoint blockade in melanoma (dated by TCRdb to between 2019 and 2020). Context from the whole study: Using 1:1 randomization, the trial assigned patients either to first-line nivolumab followed by ipilimumab (arm A) or to ipilimumab followed by nivolumab (arm B). Both trial sequences were followed by maintenance nivolumab.

The treatment or condition label on this specimen signifies: randomized to nivolumab then ipilimumab (arm A) or the reverse (arm B). Prior DNA-damaging chemotherapy had not been received by any trial patient. On a FACS Aria II flow cytometer, live CD3+CD8+ cells that were negative for CD19 and CD56 were sorted from thawed PBMCs. CheckMate 064, a randomized, open-label phase II trial of sequential checkpoint blockade, was the source of the samples, all of which came from patients with melanoma. Leukapheresis was used to collect peripheral blood mononuclear cells, which were then purified with Ficoll-Paque and frozen in human serum with roughly 10% DMSO. Right after sorting, the blood CD3+CD8+ cells were verified to be >95% pure, and DNA extraction followed. TCRbeta CDR3 regions were immunosequenced from genomic DNA with the immunoSEQ Assay. Before high-throughput sequencing, the genomic DNA was amplified using bias-controlled multiplex PCR. Per the original workflow: To quantify the absolute abundance of each unique TCRbeta CDR3 region, the sequences were collapsed and filtered. Clonality, defined as 1 minus Pielou's evenness, was calculated using only productive rearrangements. A previously published method was used to identify clones with significantly greater frequencies in on-treatment samples than in baseline samples. Here the immuneACCESS table is served through TCRdb, limited to in-frame sequences with V and J called. Missing clones are a known gap in these copies; in checked studies unresolved V genes cover under half, and the rest lacks a known reason. That table is the source of V, J and clone size, and D and trimming were worked out from the DNA. In all, the sample holds approximately 26,000 clones, and roughly 80% of those were seen once. The ten top clones hold roughly 20% of the sample.

Points on this clone: What this receptor recognizes is not known. No per-base quality is available; no much larger clone lies one base away.

Here is what the overall study found, with its caveats: Validation of the response-prediction model combining TCR metrics and mutation burden is needed in larger, independent patient cohorts.

Its CDR3 holds 14 amino acids, cysteine through phenylalanine. This entry keeps only the CDR3 DNA: 42 bases, framed from base 1. In the germline V gene, CDR1 corresponds to MNHEY and CDR2 to SVGAGI. V lost 2 bases and J lost 3 bases; the stretch between them is 7 bases long. The clonotype originates from a human donor with melanoma. The V and J segments used are TRBV6-5 and TRBJ2-2; the D gene lacks a confident call. The input for sequencing was CD8+ T cells sorted from blood (inferred from file names), taken from a patient given nivolumab and ipilimumab in sequence. CDR3 sequence: CASSYTRDTGELFF. The nucleotide sequence is given as TGTGCCAGCAGTTACACCCGGGACACCGGGGAGCTGTTTTTT.